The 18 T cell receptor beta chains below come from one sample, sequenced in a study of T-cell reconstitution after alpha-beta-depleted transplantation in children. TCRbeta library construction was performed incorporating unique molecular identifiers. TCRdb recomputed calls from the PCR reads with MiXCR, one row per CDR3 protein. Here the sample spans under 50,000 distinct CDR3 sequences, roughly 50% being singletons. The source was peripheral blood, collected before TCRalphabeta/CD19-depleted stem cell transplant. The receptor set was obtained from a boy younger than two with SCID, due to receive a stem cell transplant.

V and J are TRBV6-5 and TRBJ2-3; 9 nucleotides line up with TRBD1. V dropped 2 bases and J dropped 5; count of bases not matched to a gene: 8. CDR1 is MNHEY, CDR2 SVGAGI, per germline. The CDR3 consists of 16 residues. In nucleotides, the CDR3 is TGTGCCAGCAGTTACGAACGGACAGGGGCCATAGATACGCAGTATTTT. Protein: CASSYERTGAIDTQYF.

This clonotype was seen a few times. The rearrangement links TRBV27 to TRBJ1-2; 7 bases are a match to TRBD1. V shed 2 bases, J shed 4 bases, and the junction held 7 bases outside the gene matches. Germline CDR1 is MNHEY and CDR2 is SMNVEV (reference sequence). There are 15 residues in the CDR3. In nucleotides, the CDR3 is TGTGCCAGCAGTTTAAACACAGGGGACAGCTATGGCTACACCTTC. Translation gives CASSLNTGDSYGYTF.

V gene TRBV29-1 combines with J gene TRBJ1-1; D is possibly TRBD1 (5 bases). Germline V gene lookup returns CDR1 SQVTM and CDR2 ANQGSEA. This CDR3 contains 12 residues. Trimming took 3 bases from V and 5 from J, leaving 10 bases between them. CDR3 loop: CSVEFRVTEAFF. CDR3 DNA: TGCAGCGTTGAGTTCAGGGTAACTGAAGCTTTCTTT.

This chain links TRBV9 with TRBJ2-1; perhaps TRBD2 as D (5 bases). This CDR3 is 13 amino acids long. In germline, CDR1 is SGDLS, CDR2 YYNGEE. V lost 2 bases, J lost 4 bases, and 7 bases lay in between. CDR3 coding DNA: TGTGCCAGCAGCGTGAGGGTTTACAATGAGCAGTTCTTC. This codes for CASSVRVYNEQFF. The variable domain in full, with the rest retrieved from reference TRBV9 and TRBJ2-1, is DSGVTQTPKHLITATGQRVTLRCSPRSGDLSVYWYQQSLDQGLQFLIQYYNGEERAKGNILERFSAQQFPDLHSELNLSSLELGDSALYFCASSVRVYNEQFFGPGTRLTVL.

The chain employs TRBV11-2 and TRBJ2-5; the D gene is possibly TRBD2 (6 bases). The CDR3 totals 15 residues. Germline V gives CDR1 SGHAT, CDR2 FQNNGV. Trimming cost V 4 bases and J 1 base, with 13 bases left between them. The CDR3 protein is CASSSGVGIQETQYF. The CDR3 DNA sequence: TGTGCCAGCAGCTCGGGAGTGGGGATCCAAGAGACCCAGTACTTC.

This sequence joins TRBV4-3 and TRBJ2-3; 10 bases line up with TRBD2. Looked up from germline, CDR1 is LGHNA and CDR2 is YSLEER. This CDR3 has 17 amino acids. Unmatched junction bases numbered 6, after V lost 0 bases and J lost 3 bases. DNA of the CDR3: TGCGCCAGCAGCCAAGAGGTCAGCGGGGGGGTAACAGATACGCAGTATTTT. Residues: CASSQEVSGGVTDTQYF.

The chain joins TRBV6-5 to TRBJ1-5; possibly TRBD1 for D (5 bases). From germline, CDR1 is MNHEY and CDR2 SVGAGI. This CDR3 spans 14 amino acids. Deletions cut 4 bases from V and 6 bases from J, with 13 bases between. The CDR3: CASSSRGGAQPQHF. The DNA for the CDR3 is TGTGCCAGCAGTTCCCGGGGGGGAGCTCAGCCCCAGCATTTT.

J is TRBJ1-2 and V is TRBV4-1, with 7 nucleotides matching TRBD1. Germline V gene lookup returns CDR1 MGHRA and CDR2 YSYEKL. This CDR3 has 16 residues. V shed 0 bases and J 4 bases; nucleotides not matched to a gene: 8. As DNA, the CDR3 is TGCGCCAGCAGCCAAGAGGTCAGGGGGATAGGCTATGGCTACACCTTC. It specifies CASSQEVRGIGYGYTF.

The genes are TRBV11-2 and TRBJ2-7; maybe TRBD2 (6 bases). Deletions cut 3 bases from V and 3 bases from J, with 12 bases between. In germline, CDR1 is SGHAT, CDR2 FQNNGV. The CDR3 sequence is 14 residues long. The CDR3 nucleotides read TGTGCCAGCAGCTTCCAACTGGAGGGCTACGAGCAGTACTTC. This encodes CASSFQLEGYEQYF.

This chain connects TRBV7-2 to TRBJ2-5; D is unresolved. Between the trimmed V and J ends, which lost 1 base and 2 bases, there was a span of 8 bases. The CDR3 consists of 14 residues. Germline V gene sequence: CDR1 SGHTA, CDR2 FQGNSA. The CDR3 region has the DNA TGTGCCAGCAGCTTAGGTGCACAGCAAGAGACCCAGTACTTC. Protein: CASSLGAQQETQYF.

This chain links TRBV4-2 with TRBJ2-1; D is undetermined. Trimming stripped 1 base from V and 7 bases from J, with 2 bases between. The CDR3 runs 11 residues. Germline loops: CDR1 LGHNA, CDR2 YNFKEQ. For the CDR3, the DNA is TGTGCCAGCAGCCAAGGGAATGAGCAGTTCTTC. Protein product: CASSQGNEQFF.

The DNA for the CDR3 is TGCAGTGCTAGAGACGCAAAAAGCTCCTACAATGAGCAGTTCTTC. Protein: CSARDAKSSYNEQFF. The genes are TRBV20-1 and TRBJ2-1; no clear D gene. V shed 0 bases and J shed 0 bases, with 9 bases lying between them. This CDR3 has 15 residues. Germline assignment: CDR1 DFQATT and CDR2 SNEGSKA (reference sequence).

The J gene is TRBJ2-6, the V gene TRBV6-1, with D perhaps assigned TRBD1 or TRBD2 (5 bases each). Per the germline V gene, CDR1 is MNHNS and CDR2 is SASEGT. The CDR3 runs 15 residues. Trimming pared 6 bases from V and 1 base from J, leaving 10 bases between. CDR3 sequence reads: CASSRDPSGANVLTF. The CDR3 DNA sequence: TGTGCCAGCAGCCGGGACCCGTCTGGGGCCAACGTCCTGACTTTC.

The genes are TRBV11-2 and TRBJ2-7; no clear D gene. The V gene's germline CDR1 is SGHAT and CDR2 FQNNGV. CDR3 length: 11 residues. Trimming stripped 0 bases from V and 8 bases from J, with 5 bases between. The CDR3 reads CASSLDPQQYF. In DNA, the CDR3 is TGTGCCAGCAGCTTAGATCCTCAGCAGTACTTC.

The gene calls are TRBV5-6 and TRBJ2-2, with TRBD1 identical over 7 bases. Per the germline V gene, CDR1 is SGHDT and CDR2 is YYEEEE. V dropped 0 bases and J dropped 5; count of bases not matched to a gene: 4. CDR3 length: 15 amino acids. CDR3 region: CASSLVTGPTGELFF. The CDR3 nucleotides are TGTGCCAGCAGCTTGGTGACAGGGCCAACCGGGGAGCTGTTTTTT.

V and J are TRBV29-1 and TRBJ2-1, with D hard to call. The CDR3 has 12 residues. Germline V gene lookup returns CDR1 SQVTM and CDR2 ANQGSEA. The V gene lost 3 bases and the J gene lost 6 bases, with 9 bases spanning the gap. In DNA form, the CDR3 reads TGCAGCGTTGATGTTCGGGTCAATGAGCAGTTCTTC. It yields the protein CSVDVRVNEQFF.

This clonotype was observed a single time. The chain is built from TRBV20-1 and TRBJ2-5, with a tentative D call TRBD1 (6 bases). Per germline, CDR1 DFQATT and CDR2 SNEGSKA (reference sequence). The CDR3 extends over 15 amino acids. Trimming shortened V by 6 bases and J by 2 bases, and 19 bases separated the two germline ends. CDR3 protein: CSAEPPRTEQETQYF. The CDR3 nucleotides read TGCAGTGCCGAACCTCCCCGGACAGAGCAAGAGACCCAGTACTTC.

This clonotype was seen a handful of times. CDR3 region: CASSDRDRAADTQYF. The CDR3, as DNA: TGTGCCAGCAGCGACCGGGACAGGGCAGCAGATACGCAGTATTTT. The chain has TRBV11-2 and TRBJ2-3, with 9 bases that match TRBD1. CDR3 length: 15 residues. Losses at the gene ends were 5 bases for V and 4 bases for J; bases not matched to a gene: 7. Germline-derived CDR1 and CDR2 are SGHAT and FQNNGV.